Below are 6 T cell receptor beta chains sequenced from a single sample in a study of OX40 agonist ivuxolimab in advanced cancers. Sequencing used immunoSEQ multiplex PCR; TCRdb keeps in-frame clones, though not all of them. The sample gives around 90,000 clones, more than 80% of which show up once; 6.5% to 9% is in the top ten. The specimen was CD4+ or CD8+ T cells sorted from blood, collected in a trial of the OX40 agonist ivuxolimab. The receptors derive from an adult with an advanced solid tumor such as melanoma, head and neck, liver or kidney cancer.

The V gene is TRBV30, the J gene TRBJ2-3; D might be TRBD1 or TRBD2, each matching 5 bases. CDR1 and CDR2 from the germline V gene are GTSNPN and SVGIG (reference sequence). The CDR3 has 12 amino acids. With 4 bases removed from V and 7 bases from J, the gap between germline ends came to 12 bases. The CDR3 bases are TGTGCCTGGAAGAGGCAGGGACATACGCAGTATTTT. It specifies CAWKRQGHTQYF.

This sequence joins TRBV7-9 and TRBJ2-7; D might be TRBD1 or TRBD2, each matching 6 bases. The length of the CDR3 is 17 residues. Germline V gene lookup returns CDR1 SEHNR and CDR2 FQNEAQ (reference sequence). Trimming took off 4 bases at V and 2 bases at J, with 21 bases between the two ends. The CDR3 DNA reads as TGTGCCAGCAGCTACCTGCCTCGGGGGCCCACCACCTACGAGCAGTACTTC. Its translation is CASSYLPRGPTTYEQYF.

The chain links TRBV7-9 to TRBJ1-1; D is undetermined. Germline CDR1 reads SEHNR; CDR2 reads FQNEAQ (reference sequence). The V and J ends lost 1 base and 1 base respectively, with 4 bases between them. The CDR3 has 13 amino acids. CDR3 in DNA: TGTGCCAGCAGCTTAGAGGCGAACACTGAAGCTTTCTTT. Its protein product is CASSLEANTEAFF.

The gene calls are TRBV18 and TRBJ1-1; a possible D gene is TRBD1 (6 bases). The V end lost 4 bases, the J end lost 1 base, and 10 bases lay between the germline ends. Per the germline V gene, CDR1 is KGHSH and CDR2 is LQKENI. The CDR3 covers 14 residues. The CDR3 coding sequence is TGTGCCAGCTCACAAACGACAGGGAACACTGAAGCTTTCTTT. Protein product: CASSQTTGNTEAFF. Filled out from reference TRBV18 and TRBJ1-1, the complete variable domain reads NAGVMQNPRHLVRRRGQEARLRCSPMKGHSHVYWYRQLPEEGLKFMVYLQKENIIDESGMPKERFSAEFPKEGPSILRIQQVVRGDSAAYFCASSQTTGNTEAFFGQGTRLTVV.

The rearrangement links TRBV13 to TRBJ2-7; 10 positions agree with TRBD1. This CDR3 region has 15 residues. Trimming cost V 5 bases and J 4 bases; bases outside gene matches: 8. Germline CDR1 PRHDT, CDR2 FYEKMQ (reference sequence). The chain's CDR3 is CASSKRGQGYYEQYF. The DNA for the CDR3 is TGTGCCAGCAGCAAAAGGGGACAGGGGTATTACGAGCAGTACTTC.

As for this clone: Other DNA sequences in the sample encode the same CDR3. The chain joins TRBV27 to TRBJ1-2; D might be TRBD1 (5 bases). The germline V gene encodes CDR1 MNHEY and CDR2 SMNVEV (reference sequence). Trimming left V 5 bases short and J 4 bases short, with 5 bases between. The length of the CDR3 is 11 residues. As DNA, the CDR3 is TGTGCCAGCAGTGGGGGCTATGGCTACACCTTC. This encodes CASSGGYGYTF.